One and the same sample provided the 26 T cell receptor beta chains below, sequenced in a study of blood T cell repertoires in COVID-19. Clones were sequenced by immunoSEQ multiplex PCR, and TCRdb holds only the in-frame ones, with some missing. The repertoire includes some 140,000 clones, approximately 80% of them detected once, and approximately 32% sits in the top ten. The specimen was peripheral blood. The receptor set was obtained from a woman aged 55-69 years with acute or convalescent COVID-19.

The V and J genes are TRBV30 and TRBJ1-1; the match to TRBD1 covers 7 bases. Trimming cost V 3 bases and J 5 bases; bases outside gene matches: 6. The length of the CDR3 is 13 residues. Germline-derived CDR1 and CDR2 are GTSNPN and SVGIG (reference sequence). The CDR3 loop is CAWRAGGGTEAFF. CDR3 nucleotide sequence: TGTGCCTGGAGAGCAGGGGGTGGGACTGAAGCTTTCTTT.

This clone was recorded once. The gene calls are TRBV2 and TRBJ2-1, with D perhaps TRBD1 (5 bases). This CDR3 has 13 residues. V was shortened by 6 bases and J by 6 bases, with 12 bases between the two germline ends. Germline V gives CDR1 SNHLY, CDR2 FYNNEI. Written as DNA, the CDR3 is TGTGCCAGCAGACTCAGGGTGAGCAATGAGCAGTTCTTC. It encodes CASRLRVSNEQFF.

The chain recombines TRBV5-1 with TRBJ1-2, with 9 bases identical to TRBD1. V lost 0 bases, J lost 7 bases, and 13 bases stayed unmatched. The length of the CDR3 is 17 residues. Germline-derived CDR1 and CDR2 are SGHRS and YFSETQ. CDR3 sequence (DNA): TGCGCCAGCAGCTTGGGGAATACAGGGGGCCTATGGGTTGGCTACACCTTC. It codes for CASSLGNTGGLWVGYTF.

The chain couples TRBV5-1 to TRBJ1-3; D may be TRBD1 (6 bases). The V gene lost 2 bases and the J gene lost 3 bases, with 12 bases spanning the gap. The CDR3 loop spans 15 amino acids. The germline V gene encodes CDR1 SGHRS and CDR2 YFSETQ. The DNA of the CDR3 is TGCGCCAGCAGCTTAGATACAGGGCGTGGAAACACCATATATTTT. Its translation is CASSLDTGRGNTIYF.

This sequence joins TRBV4-1 and TRBJ1-2, with D unclear. Trimming took 3 bases from V and 8 from J, leaving 16 bases between them. The CDR3 is made up of 14 amino acids. Germline V gene lookup returns CDR1 MGHRA and CDR2 YSYEKL. The CDR3: CASSQGGRTRGYTF. The CDR3 DNA follows: TGCGCCAGCAGCCAGGGAGGACGGACCCGAGGCTACACCTTC.

This sequence joins TRBV6-6 and TRBJ1-6; D might be TRBD1 (5 bases). The CDR3 runs to 14 residues. Germline V gene sequence: CDR1 MNHNY, CDR2 SVGAGI (reference sequence). V gave up 2 bases and J gave up 9 bases, with 11 bases separating them. In DNA form, the CDR3 reads TGTGCCAGCAGTTACGACAGAAACTCTTCACCCCTCCACTTT. It codes for CASSYDRNSSPLHF.

The chain employs TRBV27 and TRBJ2-1, with TRBD1 matching 11 bases. Germline CDR1 and CDR2: MNHEY and SMNVEV (reference sequence). CDR3 length: 14 amino acids. Trimming cost V 0 bases and J 12 bases; bases outside gene matches: 4. The CDR3 DNA is TGTGCCAGCAGTTTATCCGGGACAGGGGGGAGGCAGTTCTTC. Its translation: CASSLSGTGGRQFF.

The chain employs TRBV14 and TRBJ1-1; D might be TRBD1 (6 bases). CDR1 and CDR2 (germline): SGHDN, FVKESK. The CDR3 covers 16 residues. V lost 1 base, J lost 5 bases, and 17 bases lay in between. The CDR3 spells CASSQARTGFRTEAFF. CDR3 nucleotide sequence: TGTGCCAGCAGCCAAGCACGTACAGGGTTTCGGACTGAAGCTTTCTTT. The variable domain in full, completed from reference TRBV14 and TRBJ1-1, reads EAGVTQFPSHSVIEKGQTVTLRCDPISGHDNLYWYRRVMGKEIKFLLHFVKESKQDESGMPNNRFLAERTGGTYSTLKVQPAELEDSGVYFCASSQARTGFRTEAFFGQGTRLTVV.

This clone has more than one count but fewer than ten. The genes are TRBV29-1 and TRBJ1-2; tentatively, D is TRBD1 (5 bases). Germline assignment: CDR1 SQVTM and CDR2 ANQGSEA. The CDR3 sequence is 14 residues long. The V gene lost 5 bases and the J gene lost 4 bases, with 17 bases spanning the gap. As DNA, the CDR3 is TGCAGCGTTCTGACAGCTCCCCTTTCCTATGGCTACACCTTC. Its protein product is CSVLTAPLSYGYTF.

This rearrangement joins TRBV11-2 to TRBJ2-7; 9 bases are shared with TRBD1. Germline V gene sequence: CDR1 SGHAT, CDR2 FQNNGV. The CDR3 extends over 14 amino acids. V shed 7 bases, J shed 7 bases, and the junction held 11 bases outside the gene matches. The CDR3 nucleotides read TGTGCCAGCACCTCCGGGACAGGGCGTGAAGAGCAGTACTTC. Translating gives CASTSGTGREEQYF.

V gene TRBV6-5 combines with J gene TRBJ1-5; 7 bases agree with TRBD1. Germline V lookup: CDR1 MNHEY, CDR2 SVGAGI. Trimming took 6 bases from V and 0 from J; bases not matched to a gene: 2. The CDR3 totals 14 residues. CDR3 coding DNA: TGTGCCAGCAGGGGACAGTATAGCAATCAGCCCCAGCATTTT. Protein product: CASRGQYSNQPQHF.

This chain links TRBV24-1 with TRBJ1-4, with TRBD1 matching over 8 bases. V lost 4 bases to trimming and J lost 6 bases; unmatched junction nucleotides: 9. Germline lookup yields CDR1 KGHDR and CDR2 SFDVKD. The CDR3 extends over 16 amino acids. The CDR3: CATSDPGQGLHEKLFF. As DNA, the CDR3 is TGTGCCACCAGTGACCCTGGACAGGGCCTGCATGAAAAACTGTTTTTT.

This chain connects TRBV18 to TRBJ2-1, with 9 bases identical to TRBD2. The CDR3 has 15 amino acids. Germline assignment: CDR1 KGHSH and CDR2 LQKENI. The trim removed 7 bases at V and 6 bases at J, leaving 10 bases unmatched. CDR3 sequence (DNA): TGTGCCAGCTTTTTGATGCGGGGGGGCCCCAATGAGCAGTTCTTC. This gives the protein CASFLMRGGPNEQFF.

The chain couples TRBV5-1 to TRBJ2-3; TRBD2 aligns across 9 bases. CDR1 and CDR2 (germline): SGHRS, YFSETQ. The CDR3 contains 15 residues. Unmatched junction bases numbered 4, after V lost 3 bases and J lost 2 bases. The CDR3 sequence: CASSSRGGTTDTQYF. The DNA of the CDR3 is TGCGCCAGCAGCTCGCGGGGGGGTACCACAGATACGCAGTATTTT.

The chain uses TRBV6-5 and TRBJ1-5; D ambiguous. Trimming cost V 10 bases and J 2 bases, with 18 bases left between them. The CDR3 consists of 15 residues. Germline values: CDR1 MNHEY, CDR2 SVGAGI. Here the CDR3 reads CATDRGGFGNQPQHF. CDR3 DNA sequence: TGTGCCACCGATCGAGGCGGGTTTGGCAATCAGCCCCAGCATTTT.

The chain has TRBV3-1 (or the pseudogene TRBV3-2) and TRBJ2-5; D gene ambiguous. Between the trimmed V and J ends, which lost 5 bases and 5 bases, there was a span of 12 bases. This CDR3 region has 13 residues. In germline, CDR1 is LGHDT, CDR2 YNNKEL (reference sequence). This CDR3 is CASSIMLVETQYF. CDR3 nucleotide sequence: TGTGCCAGCAGCATTATGTTAGTCGAGACCCAGTACTTC.

This clone was detected only a few times. V is TRBV3-1 (or the pseudogene TRBV3-2) and J is TRBJ1-6; D possibly corresponds to TRBD1 (6 bases). CDR1 and CDR2 (germline): LGHDT, YNNKEL (reference sequence). V lost 0 bases to trimming and J lost 7 bases, with 13 bases between them. CDR3 size: 16 residues. The CDR3 DNA follows: TGTGCCAGCAGCCAAGAATTAACAGGGTTGAATTCACCCCTCCACTTT. It codes for CASSQELTGLNSPLHF.

This clone was counted at least ten times. The chain uses TRBV12-3 or TRBV12-4 and TRBJ1-2; D perhaps matches TRBD1 (5 bases). The ends were cut back, 5 bases at V and 4 bases at J, with 11 bases in the middle. The CDR3 extends over 13 amino acids. In nucleotides, the CDR3 is TGTGCCAGCAGTCCGGACACTTTCTATGGCTACACCTTC. Its protein product is CASSPDTFYGYTF.

The genes are TRBV5-8 and TRBJ2-3; D remains unclear. CDR1 is SGHTS, CDR2 YDEGEE, per germline. The CDR3 covers 13 residues. The V end was cut by 5 bases, the J end by 4 bases, with 11 bases between. CDR3 sequence: CASSYRLSDTQYF. The CDR3 DNA reads as TGTGCCAGCAGTTATAGACTTTCAGATACGCAGTATTTT.

The V and J genes are TRBV7-3 and TRBJ1-2, with TRBD1 matching over 7 bases. This CDR3 region has 16 residues. V gave up 5 bases and J gave up 6 bases; unmatched junction bases: 15. Germline assignment: CDR1 SGHTA and CDR2 FQGTGA. The CDR3, as DNA: TGTGCCAGCAGCCTCACCGAGGGGACAGAGGAACATGGCTACACCTTC. It is translated as CASSLTEGTEEHGYTF.

The rearrangement links TRBV4-1 to TRBJ2-7; maybe TRBD1 (6 bases). Germline assignment: CDR1 MGHRA and CDR2 YSYEKL. The CDR3 spans 14 residues. V gave up 5 bases and J gave up 2 bases, with 13 bases separating them. The CDR3 protein is CASSSQGFAYEQYF. CDR3 bases: TGCGCCAGCAGCTCACAGGGTTTCGCCTACGAGCAGTACTTC.

The CDR3 DNA is TGTGCCAGCAGTCAGGGTTCTGAAGCTTTCTTT. Translating gives CASSQGSEAFF. This chain joins TRBV12-3 or TRBV12-4 and TRBJ1-1; D possibly corresponds to TRBD1 (5 bases). Trimming shortened V by 5 bases and J by 6 bases, and 7 bases separated the two germline ends. The CDR3 covers 11 residues.

The V and J genes are TRBV6-2 or TRBV6-3 and TRBJ1-6, with D tentatively TRBD1 (6 bases). Germline V gene sequence: CDR1 MNHEY, CDR2 SVGEGT. The CDR3 covers 15 residues. V dropped 1 base and J dropped 7 bases, with 11 bases sitting between them. CDR3 in amino acids: CASSYFRGGNSPLHF. CDR3 DNA sequence: TGTGCCAGCAGTTACTTCCGGGGGGGCAATTCACCCCTCCACTTT.

This chain connects TRBV10-3 to TRBJ1-3; D gene ambiguous. The CDR3 runs 16 residues. With 0 bases removed from V and 3 bases from J, the gap between germline ends came to 12 bases. CDR1 and CDR2 (germline): ENHRY, SYGVKD. In DNA, the CDR3 is TGTGCCATCAGTGAGTCGACTCGCGCCAGTGGAAACACCATATATTTT. It codes for CAISESTRASGNTIYF.

This clone was seen only a few times. V gene TRBV5-1 combines with J gene TRBJ1-2, with D uncertain. The CDR3 has 9 amino acids. Between the trimmed V and J ends, which lost 3 bases and 13 bases, there was a span of 7 bases. Germline-derived CDR1 and CDR2 are SGHRS and YFSETQ. CDR3 sequence (DNA): TGCGCCAGCAGCTACGGTCCCACCTTC. As protein: CASSYGPTF.

This clone was seen once. This chain links TRBV30 with TRBJ1-1; 7 positions match TRBD1. Trimming cost V 4 bases and J 6 bases; bases outside gene matches: 5. The germline V gene has CDR1 GTSNPN and CDR2 SVGIG (reference sequence). CDR3 length: 12 amino acids. In nucleotides, the CDR3 is TGTGCCTGGACTTCAGGGGGTCCTGAAGCTTTCTTT. Translating it yields CAWTSGGPEAFF. The full variable domain, completed using reference TRBV30 and TRBJ1-1, is SQTIHQWPATLVQPVGSPLSLECTVEGTSNPNLYWYRQAAGRGLQLLFYSVGIGQISSEVPQNLSASRPQDRQFILSSKKLLLSDSGFYLCAWTSGGPEAFFGQGTRLTVV.